This T cell receptor beta chain was obtained from a study of T cell responses to AZD1222 COVID-19 vaccine. Points on this clone: What it binds is unknown.

Assay used: immunoSEQ multiplex PCR; TCRdb lists only in-frame clones, some missing. The sample consists of about 110,000 clones, roughly 87% of them appearing once. Trimming removed 1 base at V and 3 bases at J, with 7 bases between. Germline CDR1 and CDR2: LGHNA and YSLEER. The CDR3 loop spans 14 amino acids. Regarding the study as a whole: Vaccine-associated CD4 TCRs ranged over spike, dominating at 160-218 and 743-854.

This sample comprised peripheral blood, obtained on day 0 of MenACWY control vaccination. This receptor was taken from an adult in good health. The rearrangement uses TRBV4-3 and TRBJ1-3; no clear D gene. The CDR3 nucleotides read TGCGCCAGCAGCCAAGGAAGCCATGGAAACACCATATATTTT. Translating it yields CASSQGSHGNTIYF.